This T cell receptor (beta chain) was found in a study of tumor-infiltrating lymphocytes in oesophageal squamous cell carcinoma. The CDR3 sequence is 15 residues long. Unmatched junction bases numbered 3, after V lost 4 bases and J lost 4 bases. Per the germline V gene, CDR1 is SGHVS and CDR2 is FNYEAQ. One entry per CDR3 protein results from TCRdb running MiXCR on the PCR reads. The table records roughly 9,700 distinct CDR3 sequences, roughly 63% of them present only once. The specimen sequenced was esophageal tumor tissue. The gene calls are TRBV7-6 and TRBJ2-1, with 11 bases matching TRBD2. The TCR sequence derives from a female donor with esophageal squamous cell carcinoma. The CDR3 is CASSSRLAGYNEQFF. The CDR3 DNA is TGTGCCAGCAGCTCCAGACTAGCGGGATACAATGAGCAGTTCTTC.